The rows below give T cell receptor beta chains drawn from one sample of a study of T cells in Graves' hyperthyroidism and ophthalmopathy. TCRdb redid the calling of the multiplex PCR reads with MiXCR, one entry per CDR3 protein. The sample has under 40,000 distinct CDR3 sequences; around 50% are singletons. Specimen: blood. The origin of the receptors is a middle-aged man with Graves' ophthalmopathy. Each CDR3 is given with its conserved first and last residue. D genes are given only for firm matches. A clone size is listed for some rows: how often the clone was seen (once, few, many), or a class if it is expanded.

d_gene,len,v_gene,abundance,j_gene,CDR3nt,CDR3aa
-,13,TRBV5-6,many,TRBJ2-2,TGTGCCAGCGGCGAACTTCGTACCGGGGAGCTGTTTTTT,CASGELRTGELFF
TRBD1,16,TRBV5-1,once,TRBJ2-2,TGCGCCAGCAGCTTCGCAAGCGGGACAGGGTCTGGGGGGCTGTTTTTT,CASSFASGTGSGGLFF
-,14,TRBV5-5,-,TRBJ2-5,TGTGCCAGCAGCTTGGGCCCCCGAAATCAGCCCCAGTACTTC,CASSLGPRNQPQYF
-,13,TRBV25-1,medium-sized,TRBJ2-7,TGTGCCAGCAGTATACTACAGGGTTACGAGCAGTACTTC,CASSILQGYEQYF
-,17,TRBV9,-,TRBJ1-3,TGTGCCAGCAGCCCCATGGTGGTAGGATCCTATGGCTACACCATATATTTT,CASSPMVVGSYGYTIYF
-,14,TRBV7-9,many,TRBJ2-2,TGTGCCAGCAGCTTAGGTGGAGGGGCCGGGGAGCTGTTTTTT,CASSLGGGAGELFF
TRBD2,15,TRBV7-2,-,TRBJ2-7,TGTGCCAGCACGCGGGGCGGGAGGAGTAGCTACGAGCAGTACTTC,CASTRGGRSSYEQYF
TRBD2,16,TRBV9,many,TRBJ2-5,TGTGCCAGCAGCGGATCCGGGACTATGGCCCTCGAGACCCAGTACTTC,CASSGSGTMALETQYF
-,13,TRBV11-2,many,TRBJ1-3,TGTGCCAGCAGCCATGGACCCGGAAACACCATATATTTT,CASSHGPGNTIYF
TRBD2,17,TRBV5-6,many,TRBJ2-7,TGTGCCAGCAGCTCCCGCCTCGGACTAGCGGGTACCTACGAGCAGTACTTC,CASSSRLGLAGTYEQYF
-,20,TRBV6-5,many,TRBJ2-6,TGTGCCAGCTTTGGGGACACGGAAGCGATACCCCCATCCGGGGCCAACGTCCTGACTTTC,CASFGDTEAIPPSGANVLTF
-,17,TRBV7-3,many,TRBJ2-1,TGTGCCAGCAGCCTCCAGTCGGAGTCTCGCCTATACAATGAGCAGTTCTTC,CASSLQSESRLYNEQFF
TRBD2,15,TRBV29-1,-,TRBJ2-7,TGCAGCGTTGGCACCAATAGCGGGAGGGCCTACGAGCAGTACTTC,CSVGTNSGRAYEQYF
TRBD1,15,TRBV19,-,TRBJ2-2,TGTGCCAGTAGTATCGGGCAGGGGGCTAACGGGGAGCTGTTTTTT,CASSIGQGANGELFF
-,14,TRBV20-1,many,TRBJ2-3,TGCAGTGCCCAAAAGGGGGGGCCAACTGATACGCAGTATTTT,CSAQKGGPTDTQYF
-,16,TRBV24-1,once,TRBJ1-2,TGTGCCACCAGTGATTCTAGACTCGGCACAGCGTATGGCTACACCTTC,CATSDSRLGTAYGYTF
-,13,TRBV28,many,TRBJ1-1,TGTGCCAGCAGTTTGGGGGGGAGGACTGAAGCTTTCTTT,CASSLGGRTEAFF
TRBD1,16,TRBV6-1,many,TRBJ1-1,TGTGCCAGCATAGGCAATACAGGGGCCCTGAACACTGAAGCTTTCTTT,CASIGNTGALNTEAFF
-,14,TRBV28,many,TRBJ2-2,TGTGCCAGCAGTTTGGGGCAGAACACCGGGGAGCTGTTTTTT,CASSLGQNTGELFF
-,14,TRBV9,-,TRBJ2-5,TGTGCCAGCAGCGTACAGGGGCTACAAGAGGCCCAGTACTTC,CASSVQGLQEAQYF
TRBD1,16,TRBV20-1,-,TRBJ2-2,TGCAGTGCTAGAGATCTAGGGGGCGCGAACACCGGGGAGCTGTACTTC,CSARDLGGANTGELYF
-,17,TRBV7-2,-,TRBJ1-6,TGTGCCAGCAGCTTCCCTAGCGGGGGGGCCTATAATTCACCCCTCCACTTT,CASSFPSGGAYNSPLHF
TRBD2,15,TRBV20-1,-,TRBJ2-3,TGCAGTGCTTCGAATGGGCTAGCGGAATACAATGAGCAGTATTTT,CSASNGLAEYNEQYF
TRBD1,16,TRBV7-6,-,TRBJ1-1,TGTGCCAGCAGCTGGGACAGGGTGCGTGGCGACACTGAAGCTTTCTTT,CASSWDRVRGDTEAFF
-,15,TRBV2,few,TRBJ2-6,TGTGCCAGCAGTAAGGGGGGCTTTGGGGCCAACGTCCTGACTTTC,CASSKGGFGANVLTF
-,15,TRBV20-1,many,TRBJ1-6,TGCAGTGCCCCAAGAGTGAGCTCCTATAATTCACCCCTCCACTTT,CSAPRVSSYNSPLHF
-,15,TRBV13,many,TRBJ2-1,TGTGCCAGCAGCTTTGGGGACTGGCAGGTCAATGAGCAGTTCTTC,CASSFGDWQVNEQFF
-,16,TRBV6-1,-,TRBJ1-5,TGTGCCAGCAGTGAAGGTGACTCAGGGCAGCATCAGCCCCAGCATTTT,CASSEGDSGQHQPQHF
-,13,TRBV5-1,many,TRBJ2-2,TGCGCCAGCAGCTTGGAGGCTCTTGGGGAGCTGTTTTTT,CASSLEALGELFF
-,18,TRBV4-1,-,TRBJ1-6,TGCGCCAGCAGCCAAACTAGGGGGAACAGGGCGGAGAATTCACCCCTCCACTTT,CASSQTRGNRAENSPLHF
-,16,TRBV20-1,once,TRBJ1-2,TGCAGTGCTAGAGAGACGGGGGGCCCAATCGGACGCGGCTACACCTTC,CSARETGGPIGRGYTF
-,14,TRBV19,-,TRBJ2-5,TGTGCAAGTAGTATAGCCGGGCGGAGAGGGACCCAGTACTTC,CASSIAGRRGTQYF
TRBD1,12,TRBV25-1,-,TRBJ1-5,TGTGCCAGCTCAGGGGGAGGTCAGCCCCAGCATTTT,CASSGGGQPQHF
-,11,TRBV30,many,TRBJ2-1,TGTGCCTGCAGACACTACAATGAGCAGTTCTTC,CACRHYNEQFF
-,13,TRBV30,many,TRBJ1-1,TGTGCCTCCTACGGGACAAGGGGGACTGAAGCTTTCTTT,CASYGTRGTEAFF
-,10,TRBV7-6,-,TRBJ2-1,TGTGCCAGCAGCCTAATTGGGCAGTTCTTC,CASSLIGQFF
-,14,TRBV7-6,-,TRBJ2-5,TGTGCCAGCAGCTCTGGGGGAGGAAAAGAGACCCAGTACTTC,CASSSGGGKETQYF
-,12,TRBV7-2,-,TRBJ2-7,TGTGCCAGCAGCTTCCTATCCTACGAGCAGTACTTC,CASSFLSYEQYF
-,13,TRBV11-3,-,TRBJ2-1,TGTGCCAGCAACAAACAAGGGGTAAATGAGCAGTTCTTC,CASNKQGVNEQFF
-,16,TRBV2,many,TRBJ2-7,TGTGCCAGCAGTGAAGATCCACGGGACCCCTCCTACGAGCAGTACTTC,CASSEDPRDPSYEQYF
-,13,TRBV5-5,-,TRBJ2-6,TGTGCCAGCAGCCGGGTGGGGGCCAACGTCCTGACTTTC,CASSRVGANVLTF
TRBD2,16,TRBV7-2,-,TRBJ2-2,TGTGCCAGCAGTATATTGGCGGGAGATTACACCGGGGAGCTGTTTTTT,CASSILAGDYTGELFF
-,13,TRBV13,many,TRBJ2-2,TGTGCCAGCAGCAACGGGGGCACCGGGGAGCTGTTTTTT,CASSNGGTGELFF
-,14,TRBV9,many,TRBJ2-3,TGTGCCAGCAGCGAGAGGCTAGCTACAGATACGCAGTATTTT,CASSERLATDTQYF
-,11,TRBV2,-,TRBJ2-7,TGTGCCAGCGGCCTCTCCTACGAGCAGTACTTC,CASGLSYEQYF
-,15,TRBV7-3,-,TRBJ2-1,TGTGCCAGCAGCCCCATAGCCGTACCTATCGATGAGCAGTTCTTC,CASSPIAVPIDEQFF